This T cell receptor beta chain was obtained from a study of response to subunit inactivated influenza vaccine. The table lists this clonotype with many counts. In germline, CDR1 is SGDLS, CDR2 YYNGEE. The length of the CDR3 is 14 residues. Trimming left V 0 bases short and J 1 base short, with 7 bases between. From the RT-PCR reads, TCRdb called clonotypes with MiXCR, one entry per CDR3 protein. The repertoire consists of roughly 700,000 distinct CDR3 sequences, with around 13% occurring once and the leading ten covering 6.5% to 8.5%. The sequencing used PBMCs from blood, collected 14 to 15 days before vaccination. The chain couples TRBV9 to TRBJ1-1; no definite D call. This receptor was identified in a man in his forties or fifties who received an inactivated influenza vaccine. The CDR3 bases are TGTGCCAGCAGCGTAGGTCCATCGAACACTGAAGCTTTCTTT. Translating gives CASSVGPSNTEAFF.